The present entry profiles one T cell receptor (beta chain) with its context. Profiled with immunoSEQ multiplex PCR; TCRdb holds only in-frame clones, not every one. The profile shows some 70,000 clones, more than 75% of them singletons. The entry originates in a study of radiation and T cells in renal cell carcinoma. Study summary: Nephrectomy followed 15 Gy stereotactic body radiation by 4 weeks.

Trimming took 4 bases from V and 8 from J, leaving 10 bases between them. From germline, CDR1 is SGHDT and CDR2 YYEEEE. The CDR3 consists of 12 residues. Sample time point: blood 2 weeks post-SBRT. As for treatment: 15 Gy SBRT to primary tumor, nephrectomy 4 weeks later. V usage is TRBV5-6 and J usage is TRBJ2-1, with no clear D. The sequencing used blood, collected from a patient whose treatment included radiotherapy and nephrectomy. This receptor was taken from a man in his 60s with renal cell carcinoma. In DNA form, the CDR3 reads TGTGCCAGCAGCCTTAGCAGGTATGAGCAGTTCTTC. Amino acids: CASSLSRYEQFF.